Below are 5 T cell receptor beta chains sequenced from a single sample in a study of shared clonotypes between healthy human individuals. Assay: immunoSEQ multiplex PCR; the TCRdb copy retains only in-frame clones and omits some. The data contain 300,000 to 350,000 clones, 70% to 75% of them singletons. Sequences were obtained from memory CD4+ T cells sorted from blood. Subset given: CD45RA-negative fraction. The receptors stem from a man aged 25-40 years in good health.

The J gene is TRBJ2-7, the V gene TRBV7-2; no clear D. The CDR3 consists of 13 residues. Germline V gene data show CDR1 as SGHTA and CDR2 as FQGNSA. V dropped 3 bases and J dropped 4 bases, with 10 bases sitting between them. This chain's CDR3 is CASSFNLGYEQYF. The CDR3 nucleotides read TGTGCCAGCAGCTTCAACCTGGGGTACGAGCAGTACTTC.

This sequence joins TRBV7-8 and TRBJ2-1; D gene ambiguous. This CDR3 region has 14 residues. Germline-derived CDR1 and CDR2 are SGHVS and FQNEAQ. Trimming removed 5 bases from V and 11 bases from J, with 19 bases in between. In DNA form, the CDR3 reads TGTGCCAGCAGCGGCCCCGGTCAAATCCGAAAGCAGTTCTTC. Its translation: CASSGPGQIRKQFF.

This clone was observed a few times. Other DNA sequences in this sample translate to the same CDR3. This chain links TRBV11-2 with TRBJ2-7; 9 nucleotides match TRBD2. J was trimmed by 7 bases and V by 2 bases; bases with no gene match: 9. Germline assignment: CDR1 SGHAT and CDR2 FQNNGV. The CDR3 totals 15 residues. The CDR3 DNA follows: TGTGCCAGCAGCTTAAGAGGTAGCGGGAGTGGGGAGCAGTACTTC. Translation gives CASSLRGSGSGEQYF.

The V and J genes are TRBV19 and TRBJ2-7, with TRBD1 matching over 9 bases. The V gene's germline CDR1 is LNHDA and CDR2 SQIVND (reference sequence). V dropped 7 bases and J dropped 2; count of bases not matched to a gene: 6. This CDR3 has 14 amino acids. In nucleotides, the CDR3 is TGTGCCAGTACTCCGGGACAGGGCCCCTACGAGCAGTACTTC. Translated: CASTPGQGPYEQYF.

The chain uses TRBV6-1 and TRBJ1-2; D is possibly TRBD1 (5 bases). CDR1 and CDR2 (germline): MNHNS, SASEGT. The V gene lost 0 bases and the J gene lost 1 base, with 12 bases spanning the gap. This CDR3 is built from 16 residues. Written as DNA, the CDR3 is TGTGCCAGCAGTGAAGCCATTGGGGGGATTAACTATGGCTACACCTTC. Encoded protein: CASSEAIGGINYGYTF.